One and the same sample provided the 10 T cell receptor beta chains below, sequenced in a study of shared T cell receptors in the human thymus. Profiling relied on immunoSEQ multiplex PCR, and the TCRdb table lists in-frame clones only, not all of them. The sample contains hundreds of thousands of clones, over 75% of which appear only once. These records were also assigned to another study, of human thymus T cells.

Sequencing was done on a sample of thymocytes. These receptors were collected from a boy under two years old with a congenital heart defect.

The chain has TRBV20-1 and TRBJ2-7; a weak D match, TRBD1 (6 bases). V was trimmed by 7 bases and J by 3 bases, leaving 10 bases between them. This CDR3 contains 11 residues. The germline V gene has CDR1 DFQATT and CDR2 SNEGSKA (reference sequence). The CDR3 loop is CSVGHYYEQYF. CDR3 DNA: TGCAGTGTGGGACACTACTACGAGCAGTACTTC.

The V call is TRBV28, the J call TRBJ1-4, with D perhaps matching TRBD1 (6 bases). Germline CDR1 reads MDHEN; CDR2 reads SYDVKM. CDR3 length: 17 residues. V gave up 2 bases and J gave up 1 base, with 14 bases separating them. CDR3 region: CASSLAGAQGTNEKLFF. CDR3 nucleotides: TGTGCCAGCAGTTTAGCGGGGGCGCAGGGAACTAATGAAAAACTGTTTTTT.

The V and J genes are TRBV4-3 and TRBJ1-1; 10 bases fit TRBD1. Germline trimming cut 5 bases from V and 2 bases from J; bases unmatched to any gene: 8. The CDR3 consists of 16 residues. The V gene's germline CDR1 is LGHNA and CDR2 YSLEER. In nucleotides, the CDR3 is TGCGCCAGCAGCTTCCGGGACAGGGGCCTAAACACTGAAGCTTTCTTT. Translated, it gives CASSFRDRGLNTEAFF.

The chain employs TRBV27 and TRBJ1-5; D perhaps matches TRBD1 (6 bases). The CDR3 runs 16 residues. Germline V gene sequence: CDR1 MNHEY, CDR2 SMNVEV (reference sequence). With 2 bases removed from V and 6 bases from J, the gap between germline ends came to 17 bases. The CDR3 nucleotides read TGTGCCAGCAGTTTACAGGGGCCCTCCTCGGGTCAGCCCCAGCATTTT. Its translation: CASSLQGPSSGQPQHF.

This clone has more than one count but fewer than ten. CDR3 nucleotides: TGTGCCAGCAGAGGTCCACAGGGGGCGTGGACCGGGGAGCTGTTTTTT. Its translation: CASRGPQGAWTGELFF. The chain uses TRBV28 and TRBJ2-2, with 9 bases matching TRBD1. The CDR3 loop spans 16 amino acids. The germline gives CDR1 MDHEN, CDR2 SYDVKM. V gave up 6 bases and J gave up 5 bases; unmatched junction bases: 10.

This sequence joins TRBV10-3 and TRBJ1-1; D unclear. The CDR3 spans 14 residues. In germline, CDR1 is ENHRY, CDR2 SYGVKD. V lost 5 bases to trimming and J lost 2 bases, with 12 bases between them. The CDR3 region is CAISTTAGNTEAFF. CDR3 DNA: TGTGCCATCAGTACCACAGCTGGAAACACTGAAGCTTTCTTT.

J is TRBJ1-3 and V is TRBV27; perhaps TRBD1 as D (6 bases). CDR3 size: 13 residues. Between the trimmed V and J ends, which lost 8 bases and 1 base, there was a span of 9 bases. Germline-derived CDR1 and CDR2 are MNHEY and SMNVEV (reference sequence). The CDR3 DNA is TGTGCCAGCCATGACAGGTCTGGAAACACCATATATTTT. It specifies CASHDRSGNTIYF.

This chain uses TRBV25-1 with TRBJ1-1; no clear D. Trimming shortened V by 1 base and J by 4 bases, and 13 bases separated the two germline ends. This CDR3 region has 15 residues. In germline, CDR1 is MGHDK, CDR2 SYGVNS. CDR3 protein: CASSESDSFPTEAFF. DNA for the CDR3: TGTGCCAGCAGTGAATCAGATTCATTCCCCACTGAAGCTTTCTTT.

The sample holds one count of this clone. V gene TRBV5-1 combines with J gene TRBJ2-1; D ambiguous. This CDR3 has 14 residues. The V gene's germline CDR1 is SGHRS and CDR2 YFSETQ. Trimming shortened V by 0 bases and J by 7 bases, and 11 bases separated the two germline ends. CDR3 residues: CASSLDTTENEQFF. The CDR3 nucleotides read TGCGCCAGCAGCTTGGATACGACTGAGAATGAGCAGTTCTTC.

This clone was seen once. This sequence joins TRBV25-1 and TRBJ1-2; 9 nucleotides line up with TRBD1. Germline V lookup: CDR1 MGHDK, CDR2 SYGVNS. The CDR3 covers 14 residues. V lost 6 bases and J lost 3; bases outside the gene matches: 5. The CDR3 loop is CASRDRGEHYGYTF. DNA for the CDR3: TGTGCCAGCAGGGACAGGGGTGAGCACTATGGCTACACCTTC.